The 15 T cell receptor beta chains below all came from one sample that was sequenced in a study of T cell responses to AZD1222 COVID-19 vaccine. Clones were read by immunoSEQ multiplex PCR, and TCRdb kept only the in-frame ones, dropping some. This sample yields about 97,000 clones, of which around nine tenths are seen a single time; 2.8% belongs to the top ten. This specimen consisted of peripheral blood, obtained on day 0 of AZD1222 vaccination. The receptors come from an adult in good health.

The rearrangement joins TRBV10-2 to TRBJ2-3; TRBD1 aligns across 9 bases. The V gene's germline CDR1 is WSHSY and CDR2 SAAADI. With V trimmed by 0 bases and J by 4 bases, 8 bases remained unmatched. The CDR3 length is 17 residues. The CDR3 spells CASSESIGTGRSDTQYF. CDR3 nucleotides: TGCGCCAGCAGTGAGTCGATCGGGACAGGGAGGTCAGATACGCAGTATTTT.

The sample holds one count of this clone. This CDR3 is CASRNLGGRGDTQYF. CDR3 coding DNA: TGTGCCAGCAGAAACTTGGGGGGGCGCGGAGATACGCAGTATTTT. The J gene is TRBJ2-3, the V gene TRBV2, with D perhaps TRBD2 (7 bases). Trimming took off 6 bases at V and 5 bases at J, with 18 bases between the two ends. CDR1 SNHLY and CDR2 FYNNEI come from the germline V gene. The CDR3 is 15 amino acids.

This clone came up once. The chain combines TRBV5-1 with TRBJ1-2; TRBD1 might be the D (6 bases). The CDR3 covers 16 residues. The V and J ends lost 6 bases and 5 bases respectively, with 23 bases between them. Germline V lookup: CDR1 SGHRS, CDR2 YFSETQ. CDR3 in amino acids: CASTASTGSGGYGYTF. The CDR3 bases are TGCGCCAGCACCGCGTCAACAGGGTCGGGAGGGTATGGCTACACCTTC.

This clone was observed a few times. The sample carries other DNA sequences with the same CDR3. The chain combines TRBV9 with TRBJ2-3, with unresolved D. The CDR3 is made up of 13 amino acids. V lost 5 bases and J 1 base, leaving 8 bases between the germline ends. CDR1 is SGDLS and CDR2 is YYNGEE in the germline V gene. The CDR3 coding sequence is TGTGCCAGCAGTCTTGCTCGCACAGATACGCAGTATTTT. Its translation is CASSLARTDTQYF.

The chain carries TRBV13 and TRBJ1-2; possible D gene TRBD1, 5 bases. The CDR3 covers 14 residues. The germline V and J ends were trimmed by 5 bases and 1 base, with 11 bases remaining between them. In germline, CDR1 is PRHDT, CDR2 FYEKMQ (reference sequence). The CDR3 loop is CASSRSGGNYGYTF. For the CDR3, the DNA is TGTGCCAGCAGCCGGTCTGGGGGTAACTATGGCTACACCTTC.

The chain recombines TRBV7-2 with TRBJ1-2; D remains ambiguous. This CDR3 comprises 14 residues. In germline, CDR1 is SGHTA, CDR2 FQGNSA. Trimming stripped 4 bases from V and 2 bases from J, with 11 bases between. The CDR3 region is CASSSPSRNYGYTF. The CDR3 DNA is TGTGCCAGCAGCTCCCCATCTCGGAACTATGGCTACACCTTC. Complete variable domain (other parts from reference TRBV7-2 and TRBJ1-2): GAGVSQSPSNKVTEKGKDVELRCDPISGHTALYWYRQSLGQGLEFLIYFQGNSAPDKSGLPSDRFSAERTGGSVSTLTIQRTQQEDSAVYLCASSSPSRNYGYTFGSGTRLTVV.

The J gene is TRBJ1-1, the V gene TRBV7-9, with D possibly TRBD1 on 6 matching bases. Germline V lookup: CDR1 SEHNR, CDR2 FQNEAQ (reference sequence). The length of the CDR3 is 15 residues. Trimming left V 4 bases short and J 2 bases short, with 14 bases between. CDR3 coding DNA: TGTGCCAGCAGCTGGATGACAGGCCATAACACTGAAGCTTTCTTT. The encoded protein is CASSWMTGHNTEAFF.

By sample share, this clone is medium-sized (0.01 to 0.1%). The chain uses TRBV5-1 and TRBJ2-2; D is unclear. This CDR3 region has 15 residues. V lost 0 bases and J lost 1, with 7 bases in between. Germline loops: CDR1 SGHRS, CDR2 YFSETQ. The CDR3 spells CASSLDVGNTGELFF. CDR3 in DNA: TGCGCCAGCAGCTTGGACGTGGGGAACACCGGGGAGCTGTTTTTT.

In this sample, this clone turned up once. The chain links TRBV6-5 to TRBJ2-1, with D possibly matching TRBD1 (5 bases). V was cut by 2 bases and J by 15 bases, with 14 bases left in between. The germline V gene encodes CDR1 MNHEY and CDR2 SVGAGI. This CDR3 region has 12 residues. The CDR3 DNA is TGTGCCAGCAGTTACCTGCAGGGTGAACTGTTCTTC. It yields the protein CASSYLQGELFF.

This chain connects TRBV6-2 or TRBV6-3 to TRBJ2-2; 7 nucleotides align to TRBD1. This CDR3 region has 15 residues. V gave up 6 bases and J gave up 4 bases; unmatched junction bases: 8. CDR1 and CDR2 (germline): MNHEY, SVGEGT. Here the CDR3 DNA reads TGTGCCAGCAGCGAAGGGGGCTTGACCACCGGGGAGCTGTTTTTT. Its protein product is CASSEGGLTTGELFF.

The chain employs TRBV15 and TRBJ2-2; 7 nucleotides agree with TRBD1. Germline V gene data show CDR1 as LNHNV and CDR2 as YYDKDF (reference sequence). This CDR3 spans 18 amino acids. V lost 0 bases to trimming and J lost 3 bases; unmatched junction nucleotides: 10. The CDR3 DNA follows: TGTGCCACCAGCAGAGATTTCTACAGGGGTGATCACACCGGGGAGCTGTTTTTT. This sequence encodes CATSRDFYRGDHTGELFF.

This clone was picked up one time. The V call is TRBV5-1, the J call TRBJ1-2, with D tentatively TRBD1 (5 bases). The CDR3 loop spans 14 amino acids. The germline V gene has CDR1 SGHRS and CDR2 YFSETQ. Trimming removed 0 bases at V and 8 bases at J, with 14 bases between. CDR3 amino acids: CASSLDSGAEGYTF. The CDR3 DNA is TGCGCCAGCAGCTTGGATTCTGGGGCGGAAGGCTACACCTTC.

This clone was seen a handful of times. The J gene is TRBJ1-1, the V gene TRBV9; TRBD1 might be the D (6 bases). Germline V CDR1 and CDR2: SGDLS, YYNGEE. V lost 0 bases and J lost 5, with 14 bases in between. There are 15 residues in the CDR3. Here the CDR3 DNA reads TGTGCCAGCAGCGTAGAAGGTCAGGGGTGGACTGAAGCTTTCTTT. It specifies CASSVEGQGWTEAFF.

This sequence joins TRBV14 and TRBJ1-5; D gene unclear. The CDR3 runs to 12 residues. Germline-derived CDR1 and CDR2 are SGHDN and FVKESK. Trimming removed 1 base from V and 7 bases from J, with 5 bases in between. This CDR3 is CASSQGGQPQHF. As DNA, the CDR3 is TGTGCCAGCAGCCAAGGAGGGCAGCCCCAGCATTTT. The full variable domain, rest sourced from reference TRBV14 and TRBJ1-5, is EAGVTQFPSHSVIEKGQTVTLRCDPISGHDNLYWYRRVMGKEIKFLLHFVKESKQDESGMPNNRFLAERTGGTYSTLKVQPAELEDSGVYFCASSQGGQPQHFGDGTRLSIL.

CDR3 in amino acids: CAWSRDAMNTEAFF. CDR3 DNA: TGTGCCTGGAGCCGGGACGCGATGAACACTGAAGCTTTCTTT. The chain links TRBV30 to TRBJ1-1, with D possibly being TRBD1 (5 bases). Deletions cut 3 bases from V and 0 bases from J, with 11 bases between. This CDR3 has 14 amino acids. Germline values: CDR1 GTSNPN, CDR2 SVGIG (reference sequence). Based on the CDR3 plus reference TRBV30 and TRBJ1-1, the full variable domain is SQTIHQWPATLVQPVGSPLSLECTVEGTSNPNLYWYRQAAGRGLQLLFYSVGIGQISSEVPQNLSASRPQDRQFILSSKKLLLSDSGFYLCAWSRDAMNTEAFFGQGTRLTVV.